Here is one T cell receptor (beta chain) with its context. The sample originates from a study of blood T cell repertoires in COVID-19. Looking at the study overall: Donors in the United States, Italy and Spain gave samples during acute or convalescent COVID-19. PBMCs, B-cell-depleted T cells, or T cells were the source of the cDNA or gDNA that made up the material.

V was shortened by 1 base and J by 5 bases, with 8 bases between the two germline ends. The length of the CDR3 is 14 residues. The germline CDR1 and CDR2 sequences are SGHTA and FQGNSA. Original data processing: Reference gene primer amplification gave estimated nucleated cell counts. TCRdb keeps only in-frame clones here, not all; method: immunoSEQ multiplex PCR. V, J and clone size were drawn from that table, and D and trimming were deduced from the DNA. Counted here are a few hundred thousand clones, approximately 87% occurring once; the ten biggest clones make up less than 6%. The V gene is TRBV7-2, the J gene TRBJ1-4; D is possibly TRBD1 (6 bases). Sequencing was done on a sample of peripheral blood. This clonotype was obtained from a man aged 55 to 69 who had recovered from COVID-19. The chain's CDR3 is CASSLGRGNEKLFF. The CDR3 DNA reads as TGTGCCAGCAGCTTAGGCAGGGGAAATGAAAAACTGTTTTTT.